This T cell receptor beta chain was obtained from a study of T cells in Graves' hyperthyroidism and ophthalmopathy. Clinical symptoms, serum thyroxine and TRAb, thyroid ultrasound and orbital computed tomography were used for the diagnoses. The CDR3 totals 15 residues. With 3 bases clipped from V and 2 bases from J, the junction kept 4 bases outside the gene matches. Germline assignment: CDR1 MDHEN and CDR2 SYDVKM. General study results and limits: Blood held most thyroid clonotypes expanded above 0.001 frequency.

Remarks on this clonotype: As yet, its antigen is unknown.

Authors of the study amplified TCR beta CDR3 regions from RNA transcripts. The study used the HTBI primer set for a first-round RT-PCR of the TCR CDR3. Each CDR3 protein gets one entry after TCRdb re-called the multiplex PCR reads with MiXCR. The sample consists of around 350,000 distinct CDR3 sequences, around 15% of them appearing once. The sequenced sample consisted of blood. The TCR was taken from a woman under 40 with Graves' ophthalmopathy. The V and J genes are TRBV28 and TRBJ2-3; 8 nucleotides line up with TRBD1. CDR3 in DNA: TGTGCCAGCAGTTTTGGGACAGGCGACACAGATACGCAGTATTTT. Protein: CASSFGTGDTDTQYF.